This TCR beta chain was retrieved from a study of blood T cell repertoires in COVID-19. On the study more broadly: Samples came from the United States, Italy and Spain, spanning acute and convalescent COVID-19.

Germline CDR1 is LGHDT and CDR2 is YNNKEL (reference sequence). There are 15 residues in the CDR3. The ends were cut back, 1 base at V and 1 base at J, with 10 bases in the middle. Profiled with immunoSEQ multiplex PCR; TCRdb holds only in-frame clones, not every one. The table includes around 100,000 clones, around 87% detected once. J is TRBJ1-1 and V is TRBV3-1 (or the pseudogene TRBV3-2); a weak D match, TRBD1 (5 bases). Sequences were obtained from peripheral blood. The receptor was isolated from a human donor with acute or convalescent COVID-19. The donor label of this sample is uncertain. The CDR3 loop reads CASSQGQTGNTEAFF. For the CDR3, the DNA is TGTGCCAGCAGCCAAGGACAGACTGGGAACACTGAAGCTTTCTTT.